The source of this T cell receptor (beta chain) is a study of blood T cell repertoires in COVID-19. The overall study: Samples came from the United States, Italy and Spain, spanning acute and convalescent COVID-19. Nucleic acid was either cDNA or gDNA, and it came from T cells, B-cell-depleted T cells, or PBMCs.

Authors' methods: Reference gene primer amplification gave estimated nucleated cell counts. The protocol was immunoSEQ multiplex PCR, while the TCRdb copy is restricted to in-frame clones and leaves out a portion. V, J and clone size reflect that table, while D and trimming were determined from the DNA. Seen here are more than 85,000 clones, 87% observed once, and the top ten hold around 4.5%. The CDR3 runs 14 residues. Germline V lookup: CDR1 SGHRS, CDR2 YFSETQ. Unmatched junction bases numbered 5, after V lost 4 bases and J lost 2 bases. The chain recombines TRBV5-1 with TRBJ1-1; 7 nucleotides match TRBD1. The sequenced sample was peripheral blood. The receptor's source is an older man with acute or convalescent COVID-19. The chain's CDR3 is CASSPGQSNTEAFF. The CDR3 DNA is TGCGCCAGCAGCCCGGGACAGTCCAACACTGAAGCTTTCTTT. The full variable domain, with the rest looked up from reference TRBV5-1 and TRBJ1-1, is KAGVTQTPRYLIKTRGQQVTLSCSPISGHRSVSWYQQTPGQGLQFLFEYFSETQRNKGNFPGRFSGRQFSNSRSEMNVSTLELGDSALYLCASSPGQSNTEAFFGQGTRLTVV.